A single sample is the source of the 19 T cell receptor beta chains below, sequenced in a study of technical replicates of blood from a few donors. Measured with immunoSEQ multiplex PCR; TCRdb has only the in-frame clones, and not every one. The table lists 50,000 to 70,000 clones, roughly 90% of them singletons, with around 4.6% in the top ten. Sequencing was carried out using PBMCs. The source is a human donor in good health. Some clones in this sample may be carry-over from other donors' samples.

This clone appeared a few times. J is TRBJ1-5 and V is TRBV5-4; D might be TRBD1 (5 bases). The CDR3 runs to 15 residues. The germline CDR1 and CDR2 sequences are SGHNT and YYREEE (reference sequence). The V gene lost 3 bases and the J gene lost 4 bases, with 14 bases spanning the gap. The CDR3 sequence is CASSSGVGRNQPQHF. The CDR3 DNA reads as TGTGCCAGCAGCTCGGGGGTTGGGAGGAATCAGCCCCAGCATTTT.

The rearrangement links TRBV4-3 to TRBJ2-1; possibly TRBD2 for D (6 bases). CDR1 and CDR2 (germline): LGHNA, YSLEER. The CDR3 runs 16 residues. The V gene lost 4 bases and the J gene lost 7 bases, with 20 bases spanning the gap. Here the CDR3 DNA reads TGCGCCAGCAGCCGGAGGGGATTGCGTGTAGGGAATGAGCAGTTCTTC. Residues: CASSRRGLRVGNEQFF.

This clone was seen a few times. The genes are TRBV5-1 and TRBJ2-7, with TRBD1 identical over 9 bases. The CDR3 runs 15 residues. After removal of 4 bases from V and 4 bases from J, the junction contained 9 bases not matched to a gene. CDR1 is SGHRS, CDR2 YFSETQ, per germline. CDR3 coding DNA: TGCGCCAGCAGCCGGACAGGGGCAGAAACGTACGAGCAGTACTTC. This encodes CASSRTGAETYEQYF.

This chain uses TRBV18 with TRBJ2-3; 9 bases are shared with TRBD2. V gave up 5 bases and J gave up 4 bases; unmatched junction bases: 13. CDR3 length equals 17 residues. The V gene's germline CDR1 is KGHSH and CDR2 LQKENI. Written as DNA, the CDR3 is TGTGCCAGCTCATCGGCGGGGGGGGGCCTTTCCCCAGATACGCAGTATTTT. Residues: CASSSAGGGLSPDTQYF. The whole variable domain, remainder taken from reference TRBV18 and TRBJ2-3, is NAGVMQNPRHLVRRRGQEARLRCSPMKGHSHVYWYRQLPEEGLKFMVYLQKENIIDESGMPKERFSAEFPKEGPSILRIQQVVRGDSAAYFCASSSAGGGLSPDTQYFGPGTRLTVL.

This rearrangement joins TRBV6-6 to TRBJ1-2; no clear D gene. This CDR3 has 13 amino acids. The germline CDR1 and CDR2 sequences are MNHNY and SVGAGI (reference sequence). The V end lost 6 bases, the J end lost 3 bases, and 11 bases lay between the germline ends. CDR3 in amino acids: CASRAYRDYGYTF. DNA of the CDR3: TGTGCCAGCAGAGCATACAGAGACTATGGCTACACCTTC.

The chain has TRBV25-1 and TRBJ2-5; D perhaps matches TRBD1 (5 bases). The V and J ends lost 2 bases and 2 bases respectively, with 6 bases between them. This CDR3 is built from 13 residues. Germline lookup yields CDR1 MGHDK and CDR2 SYGVNS. CDR3 in DNA: TGTGCCAGCAGTGAAGACAGACAAGAGACCCAGTACTTC. It encodes CASSEDRQETQYF.

This rearrangement joins TRBV6-4 to TRBJ2-3, with D possibly TRBD2 on 5 matching bases. The CDR3 extends over 14 amino acids. The V and J ends lost 2 bases and 0 bases respectively, with 6 bases between them. Germline V lookup: CDR1 MRHNA, CDR2 SNTAGT. The CDR3 DNA reads TGTGCCAGCAGTGACGGGGAGAGCACAGATACGCAGTATTTT. It codes for CASSDGESTDTQYF.

For the CDR3, the DNA is TGTGCCAGCAGCTTGTCGGGGACTAGCGGGAGATCTGGCGAGCAGTACTTC. The encoded protein is CASSLSGTSGRSGEQYF. The chain employs TRBV5-6 and TRBJ2-7, with 14 bases fitting TRBD2. The junction had 9 bases not matched to a gene; V was cut back by 1 base and J by 6 bases. There are 17 residues in the CDR3. Looked up from germline, CDR1 is SGHDT and CDR2 is YYEEEE.

V is TRBV11-2 and J is TRBJ1-4; 7 bases line up with TRBD1. Looked up from germline, CDR1 is SGHAT and CDR2 is FQNNGV. The J segment lost 12 bases and the V segment lost 6 bases, leaving 16 bases of the junction unmatched. The CDR3 has 15 amino acids. The CDR3 bases are TGTGCCAGCAGTCCTGGGACAGCCCTACCAGGGGAACTGTTTTTT. Translated, it gives CASSPGTALPGELFF.

This clone was seen a few times. The V and J genes are TRBV11-3 and TRBJ2-2, with 8 bases identical to TRBD2. This CDR3 has 15 amino acids. The germline gives CDR1 SGHNT, CDR2 YENEEA. The ends lost 3 bases at V and 4 bases at J; junction bases unmatched: 4. DNA of the CDR3: TGTGCCAGCAGCTTTTATCGGGAGGGCACCGGGGAGCTGTTTTTT. Translated: CASSFYREGTGELFF.

The chain combines TRBV5-1 with TRBJ1-5; D possibly corresponds to TRBD1 (5 bases). Trimming pared 1 base from V and 0 bases from J, leaving 8 bases between. The length of the CDR3 is 15 residues. Per the germline V gene, CDR1 is SGHRS and CDR2 is YFSETQ. This CDR3 is CASSLQGDSNQPQHF. Here the CDR3 DNA reads TGCGCCAGCAGCTTGCAAGGGGATAGCAATCAGCCCCAGCATTTT.

The V gene is TRBV5-1, the J gene TRBJ1-5; maybe TRBD1 (5 bases). V shed 1 base and J shed 2 bases, with 10 bases lying between them. This CDR3 comprises 15 residues. The germline CDR1 and CDR2 sequences are SGHRS and YFSETQ. CDR3 bases: TGCGCCAGCAGCTTGACAGGCATAGGCAATCAGCCCCAGCATTTT. Translated, it gives CASSLTGIGNQPQHF.

This clone has only a few counts. V usage is TRBV6-5 and J usage is TRBJ1-1; maybe TRBD1 (5 bases). CDR1 MNHEY and CDR2 SVGAGI come from the germline V gene. CDR3 size: 15 residues. Deletions cut 0 bases from V and 3 bases from J, with 11 bases between. The CDR3 loop reads CASSYSPQGHTEAFF. CDR3 coding DNA: TGTGCCAGCAGTTACTCCCCCCAGGGTCACACTGAAGCTTTCTTT.

The chain has TRBV5-1 and TRBJ2-3; no clear D. Trimming left V 0 bases short and J 0 bases short, with 8 bases between. The CDR3 covers 15 residues. Germline CDR1 reads SGHRS; CDR2 reads YFSETQ. In DNA, the CDR3 is TGCGCCAGCAGCTTGGCCTTTAGAAGCACAGATACGCAGTATTTT. As protein: CASSLAFRSTDTQYF.

The chain couples TRBV7-8 to TRBJ2-7; D unresolved. V was cut by 5 bases and J by 8 bases, with 10 bases left in between. CDR3 size: 11 residues. Germline-derived CDR1 and CDR2 are SGHVS and FQNEAQ. As DNA, the CDR3 is TGTGCCAGCAGCGCAGGCTATAAGCAGTACTTC. This translates into CASSAGYKQYF.

The chain joins TRBV6-5 to TRBJ1-3; D possibly corresponds to TRBD1 (6 bases). This CDR3 comprises 14 residues. Trimming took 5 bases from V and 7 from J, leaving 15 bases between them. Germline V CDR1 and CDR2: MNHEY, SVGAGI. As DNA, the CDR3 is TGTGCCAGCAGTACAGGGTTTCCTATCAACACCATATATTTT. Protein: CASSTGFPINTIYF.

The rearrangement links TRBV6-6 to TRBJ2-3; 7 nucleotides align to TRBD1. Per germline, CDR1 MNHNY and CDR2 SVGAGI (reference sequence). The length of the CDR3 is 14 residues. Trimming cost V 5 bases and J 0 bases; bases outside gene matches: 2. Here the CDR3 reads CASSQQGSTDTQYF. The CDR3, as DNA: TGTGCCAGCAGTCAACAGGGGAGCACAGATACGCAGTATTTT.

This chain uses TRBV15 with TRBJ2-7, with D perhaps matching TRBD1 (6 bases). Trimming cost V 3 bases and J 1 base, with 10 bases left between them. The CDR3 extends over 14 amino acids. CDR1 and CDR2 (germline): LNHNV, YYDKDF (reference sequence). The CDR3 coding sequence is TGTGCCACCAGCAGCCCGACAGGATCCTACGAGCAGTACTTC. Its protein is CATSSPTGSYEQYF. Complete variable domain (other parts from reference TRBV15 and TRBJ2-7): DAMVIQNPRYQVTQFGKPVTLSCSQTLNHNVMYWYQQKSSQAPKLLFHYYDKDFNNEADTPDNFQSRRPNTSFCFLDIRSPGLGDTAMYLCATSSPTGSYEQYFGPGTRLTVT.

This clone was counted once. This chain links TRBV5-1 with TRBJ2-7; TRBD1 matches 9 bases. The V gene end was trimmed by 0 bases and the J gene end by 7 bases; junction bases not matched to a gene: 8. The CDR3 has 15 amino acids. Per germline, CDR1 SGHRS and CDR2 YFSETQ. The CDR3 nucleotides read TGCGCCAGCAGCTTGGGCACAGGGGGCGCGCGGGAGCAGTACTTC. Translating gives CASSLGTGGAREQYF. The whole variable domain, filled in from reference TRBV5-1 and TRBJ2-7, reads KAGVTQTPRYLIKTRGQQVTLSCSPISGHRSVSWYQQTPGQGLQFLFEYFSETQRNKGNFPGRFSGRQFSNSRSEMNVSTLELGDSALYLCASSLGTGGAREQYFGPGTRLTVT.